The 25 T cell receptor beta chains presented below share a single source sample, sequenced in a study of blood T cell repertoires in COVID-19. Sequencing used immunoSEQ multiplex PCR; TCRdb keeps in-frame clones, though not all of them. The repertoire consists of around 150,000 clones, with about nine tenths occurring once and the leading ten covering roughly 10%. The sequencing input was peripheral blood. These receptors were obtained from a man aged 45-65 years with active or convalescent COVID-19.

This CDR3 is CASSLALAVSTDTQYF. Here the CDR3 DNA reads TGTGCCAGCAGCTTAGCCCTAGCGGTTAGCACAGATACGCAGTATTTT. This rearrangement joins TRBV7-2 to TRBJ2-3, with 7 nucleotides matching TRBD2. The trim removed 0 bases at V and 0 bases at J, leaving 3 bases unmatched. CDR3 size: 16 residues. Germline V CDR1 and CDR2: SGHTA, FQGNSA.

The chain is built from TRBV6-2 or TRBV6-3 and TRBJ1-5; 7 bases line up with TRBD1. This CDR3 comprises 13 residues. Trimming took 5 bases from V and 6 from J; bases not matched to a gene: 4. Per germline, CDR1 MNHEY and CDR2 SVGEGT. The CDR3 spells CASSGQVGQPQHF. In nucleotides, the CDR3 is TGTGCCAGCAGTGGACAGGTCGGTCAGCCCCAGCATTTT.

The CDR3 sequence is CASSLSGIGIPEAFF. CDR3 nucleotides: TGTGCCAGCTCACTATCAGGGATAGGTATTCCTGAAGCTTTCTTT. This rearrangement joins TRBV18 to TRBJ1-1; D may be TRBD1 (5 bases). The CDR3 runs to 15 residues. Germline CDR1 KGHSH, CDR2 LQKENI. The V and J ends lost 4 bases and 6 bases respectively, with 18 bases between them. The complete variable domain, with remaining parts taken from reference TRBV18 and TRBJ1-1, reads NAGVMQNPRHLVRRRGQEARLRCSPMKGHSHVYWYRQLPEEGLKFMVYLQKENIIDESGMPKERFSAEFPKEGPSILRIQQVVRGDSAAYFCASSLSGIGIPEAFFGQGTRLTVV.

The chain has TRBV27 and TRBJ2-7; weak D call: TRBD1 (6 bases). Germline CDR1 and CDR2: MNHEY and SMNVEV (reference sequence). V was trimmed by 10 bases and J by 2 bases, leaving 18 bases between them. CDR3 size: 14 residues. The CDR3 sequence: CANIRDKETYEQYF. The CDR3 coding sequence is TGTGCCAACATCCGGGACAAGGAGACCTACGAGCAGTACTTC.

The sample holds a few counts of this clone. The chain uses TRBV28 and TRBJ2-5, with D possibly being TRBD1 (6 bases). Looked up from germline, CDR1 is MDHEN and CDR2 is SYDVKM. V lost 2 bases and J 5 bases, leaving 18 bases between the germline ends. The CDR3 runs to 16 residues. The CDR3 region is CASSLLTQGRGETQYF. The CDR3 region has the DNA TGTGCCAGCAGTTTACTAACCCAGGGGCGAGGGGAGACCCAGTACTTC.

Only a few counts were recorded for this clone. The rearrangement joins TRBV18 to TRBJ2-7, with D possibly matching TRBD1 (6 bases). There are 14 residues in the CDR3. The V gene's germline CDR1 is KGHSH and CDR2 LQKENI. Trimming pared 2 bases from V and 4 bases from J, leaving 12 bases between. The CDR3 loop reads CASSPGMGAYEQYF. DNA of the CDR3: TGTGCCAGCTCACCAGGGATGGGGGCGTACGAGCAGTACTTC.

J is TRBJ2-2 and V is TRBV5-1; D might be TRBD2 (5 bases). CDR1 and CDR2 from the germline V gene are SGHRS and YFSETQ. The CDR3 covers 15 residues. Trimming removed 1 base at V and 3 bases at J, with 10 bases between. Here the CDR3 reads CASSLSSGYTGELFF. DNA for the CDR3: TGCGCCAGCAGCTTGTCATCGGGGTACACCGGGGAGCTGTTTTTT.

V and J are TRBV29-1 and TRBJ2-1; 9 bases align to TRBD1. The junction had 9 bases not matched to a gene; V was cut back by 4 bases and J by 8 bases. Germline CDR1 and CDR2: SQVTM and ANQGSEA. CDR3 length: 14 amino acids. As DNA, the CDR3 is TGCAGCGTTGGCGGGACAGGGCGTCATGATGAGCAGTTCTTC. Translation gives CSVGGTGRHDEQFF.

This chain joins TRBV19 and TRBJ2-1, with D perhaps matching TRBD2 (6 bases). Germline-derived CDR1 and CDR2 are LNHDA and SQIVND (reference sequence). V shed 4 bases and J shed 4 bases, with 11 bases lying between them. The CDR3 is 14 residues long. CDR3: CASSTGLLYNEQFF. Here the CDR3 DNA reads TGTGCCAGTAGTACGGGACTCTTATACAATGAGCAGTTCTTC.

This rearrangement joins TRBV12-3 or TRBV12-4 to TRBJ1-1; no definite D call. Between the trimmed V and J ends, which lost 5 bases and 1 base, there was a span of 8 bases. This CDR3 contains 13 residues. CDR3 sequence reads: CASSPTANTEAFF. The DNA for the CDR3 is TGTGCCAGCAGTCCCACAGCGAACACTGAAGCTTTCTTT.

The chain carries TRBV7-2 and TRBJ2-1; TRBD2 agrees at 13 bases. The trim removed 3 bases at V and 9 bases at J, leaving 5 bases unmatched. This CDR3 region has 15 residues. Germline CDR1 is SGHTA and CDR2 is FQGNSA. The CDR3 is CASSFRTSGSGEQFF. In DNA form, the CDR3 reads TGTGCCAGCAGCTTCAGGACTAGCGGGAGCGGTGAGCAGTTCTTC.

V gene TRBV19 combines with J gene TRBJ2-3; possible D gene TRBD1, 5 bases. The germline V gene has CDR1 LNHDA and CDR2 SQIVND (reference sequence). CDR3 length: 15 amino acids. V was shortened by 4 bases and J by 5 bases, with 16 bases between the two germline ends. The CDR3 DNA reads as TGTGCCAGTAGTAATAGAAGGGGCCCCGGAGATACGCAGTATTTT. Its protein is CASSNRRGPGDTQYF. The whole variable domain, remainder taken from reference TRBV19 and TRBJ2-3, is DGGITQSPKYLFRKEGQNVTLSCEQNLNHDAMYWYRQDPGQGLRLIYYSQIVNDFQKGDIAEGYSVSREKKESFPLTVTSAQKNPTAFYLCASSNRRGPGDTQYFGPGTRLTVL.

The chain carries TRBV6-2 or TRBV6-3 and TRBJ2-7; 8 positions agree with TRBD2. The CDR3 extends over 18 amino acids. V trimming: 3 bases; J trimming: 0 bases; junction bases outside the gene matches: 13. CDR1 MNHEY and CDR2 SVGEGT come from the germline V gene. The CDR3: CASSYPLLLAESSYEQYF. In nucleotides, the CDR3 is TGTGCCAGCAGTTATCCGCTCTTACTAGCGGAGAGCTCCTACGAGCAGTACTTC.

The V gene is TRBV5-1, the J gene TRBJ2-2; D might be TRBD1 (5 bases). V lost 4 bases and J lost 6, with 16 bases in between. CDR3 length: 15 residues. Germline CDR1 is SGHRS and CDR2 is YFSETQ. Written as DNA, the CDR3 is TGCGCCAGCAGCACAGGCGGTTTCGATTCCGGGGAGCTGTTTTTT. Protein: CASSTGGFDSGELFF.

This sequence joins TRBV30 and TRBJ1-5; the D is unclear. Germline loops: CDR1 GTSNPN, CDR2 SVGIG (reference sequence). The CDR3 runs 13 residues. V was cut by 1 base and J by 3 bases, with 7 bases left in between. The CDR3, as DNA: TGTGCCTGGAGTGGACAAGTCAATCAGCCCCAGCATTTT. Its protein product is CAWSGQVNQPQHF.

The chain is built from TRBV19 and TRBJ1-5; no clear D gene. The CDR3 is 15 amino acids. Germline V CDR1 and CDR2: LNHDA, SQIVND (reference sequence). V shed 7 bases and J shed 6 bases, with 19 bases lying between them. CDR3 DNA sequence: TGTGCCAGTACGAACGCGCCGGGGAACGGTCAGCCCCAGCATTTT. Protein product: CASTNAPGNGQPQHF.

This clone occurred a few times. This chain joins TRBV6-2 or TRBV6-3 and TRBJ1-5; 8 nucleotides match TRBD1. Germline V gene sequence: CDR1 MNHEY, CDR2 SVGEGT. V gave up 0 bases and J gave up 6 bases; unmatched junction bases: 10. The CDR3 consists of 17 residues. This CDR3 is CASSYSPDRGGVQPQHF. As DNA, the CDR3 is TGTGCCAGCAGTTACTCACCCGACAGGGGCGGTGTTCAGCCCCAGCATTTT.

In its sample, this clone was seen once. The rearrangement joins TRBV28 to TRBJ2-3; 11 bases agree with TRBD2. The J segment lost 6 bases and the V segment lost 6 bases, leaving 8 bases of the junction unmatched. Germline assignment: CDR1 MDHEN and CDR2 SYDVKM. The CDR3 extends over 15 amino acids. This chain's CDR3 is CASRRTSGRMDTQYF. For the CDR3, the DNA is TGTGCCAGCAGGAGAACTAGCGGGAGAATGGATACGCAGTATTTT.

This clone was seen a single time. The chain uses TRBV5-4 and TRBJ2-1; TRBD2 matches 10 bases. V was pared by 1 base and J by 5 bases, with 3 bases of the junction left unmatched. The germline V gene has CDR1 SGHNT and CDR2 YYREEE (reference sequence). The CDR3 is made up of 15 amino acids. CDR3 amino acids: CASSLRTSGNNEQFF. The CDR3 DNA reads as TGTGCCAGCAGCTTGCGGACTAGCGGCAACAATGAGCAGTTCTTC.

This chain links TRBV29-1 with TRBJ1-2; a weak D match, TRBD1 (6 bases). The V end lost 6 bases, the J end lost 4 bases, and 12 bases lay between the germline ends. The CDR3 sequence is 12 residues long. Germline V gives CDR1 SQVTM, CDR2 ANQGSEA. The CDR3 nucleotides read TGCAGCGTGGGGGCGGACGCCTATGGCTACACCTTC. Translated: CSVGADAYGYTF.

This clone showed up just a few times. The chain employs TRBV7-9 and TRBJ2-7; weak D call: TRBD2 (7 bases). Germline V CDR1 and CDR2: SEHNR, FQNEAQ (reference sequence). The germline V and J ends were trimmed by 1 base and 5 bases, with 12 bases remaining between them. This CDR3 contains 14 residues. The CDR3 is CASSLDGGPNEQYF. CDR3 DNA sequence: TGTGCCAGCAGCTTAGACGGGGGGCCCAACGAGCAGTACTTC. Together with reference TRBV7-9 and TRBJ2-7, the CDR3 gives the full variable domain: DTGVSQNPRHKITKRGQNVTFRCDPISEHNRLYWYRQTLGQGPEFLTYFQNEAQLEKSRLLSDRFSAERPKGSFSTLEIQRTEQGDSAMYLCASSLDGGPNEQYFGPGTRLTVT.

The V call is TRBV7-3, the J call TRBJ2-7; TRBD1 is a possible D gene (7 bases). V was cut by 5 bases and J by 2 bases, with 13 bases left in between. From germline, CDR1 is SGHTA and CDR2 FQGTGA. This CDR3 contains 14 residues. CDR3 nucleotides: TGTGCCAGCAGCCCAGGGGGGCTTCCCTACGAGCAGTACTTC. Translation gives CASSPGGLPYEQYF.

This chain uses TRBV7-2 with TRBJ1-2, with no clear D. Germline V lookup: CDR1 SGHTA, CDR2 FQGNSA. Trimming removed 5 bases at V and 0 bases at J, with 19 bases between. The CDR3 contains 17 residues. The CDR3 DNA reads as TGTGCCAGCAGCCCCTTATGGAGGCCCGAAGCTAACTATGGCTACACCTTC. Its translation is CASSPLWRPEANYGYTF. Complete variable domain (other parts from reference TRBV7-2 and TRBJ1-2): GAGVSQSPSNKVTEKGKDVELRCDPISGHTALYWYRQSLGQGLEFLIYFQGNSAPDKSGLPSDRFSAERTGGSVSTLTIQRTQQEDSAVYLCASSPLWRPEANYGYTFGSGTRLTVV.

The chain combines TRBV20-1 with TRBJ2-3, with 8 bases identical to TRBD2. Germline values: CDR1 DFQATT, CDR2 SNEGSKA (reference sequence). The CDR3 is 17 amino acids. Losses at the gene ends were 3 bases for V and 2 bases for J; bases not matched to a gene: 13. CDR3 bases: TGCAGTGCTAGTTACCCTAGTGGGCGGGAGGTCACAGATACGCAGTATTTT. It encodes CSASYPSGREVTDTQYF.

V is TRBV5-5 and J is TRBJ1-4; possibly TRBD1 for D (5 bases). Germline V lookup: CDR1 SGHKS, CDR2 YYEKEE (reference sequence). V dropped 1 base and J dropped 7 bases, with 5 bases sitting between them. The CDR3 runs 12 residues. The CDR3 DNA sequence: TGTGCCAGCAGCTTGACAGGTGAAAAACTGTTTTTT. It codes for CASSLTGEKLFF.